The present T cell receptor beta chain was sequenced within a study of cytomegalovirus exposure and HLA in healthy donors. This clone was observed a handful of times. Primers included in the PCR were 60 Vbeta and 13 Jbeta primers. The data were produced by immunoSEQ multiplex PCR, yet TCRdb's version contains in-frame clones alone and is incomplete. Among tens of thousands of clones listed, more than 60% were seen once. This CDR3 spans 12 amino acids. Germline V gene sequence: CDR1 MDHEN, CDR2 SYDVKM. Sequencing input: PBMCs. The clonotype was recovered from a man in his fifties in good health and CMV-seropositive. The chain carries TRBV28 and TRBJ2-3, with 11 bases lining up with TRBD2. The CDR3 loop reads CPGTSGTDTQYF. CDR3 DNA: TGTCCCGGGACTAGCGGAACCGATACGCAGTATTTT.